A selection of T cell receptor beta chains follows, all from one sample in a study of blood T cells in healthy people across ages. TCRdb analysed the 5' RACE reads with MiXCR anew, one entry per CDR3 protein. Among around 500,000 distinct CDR3 sequences listed, around 50% were seen once. The sequenced sample was blood. The receptors were gathered from a man older than 75 in good health. CDR3s include the opening cysteine and the closing phenylalanine or tryptophan. Fields, in order: V gene, J gene, D gene, clone size, CDR3 DNA, CDR3 protein. The D gene is left open where the match is weak. Size is omitted from some rows. Given values are once, few, many or a class for expanded clones.

V: TRBV5-1
J: TRBJ2-3
D: -
size: -
DNA: TGCGCCAGCAGCTCCCTTAAACAGGGATTGACAGATACGCAGTATTTT
CDR3: CASSSLKQGLTDTQYF

V: TRBV15
J: TRBJ2-7
D: -
size: few
DNA: TGTGCCACCAGCCCCTACCCCGACTACGAGCAGTACTTC
CDR3: CATSPYPDYEQYF

V: TRBV29-1
J: TRBJ1-1
D: -
size: -
DNA: TGCAGCGTTAGTCAAGGGGGAGCTGAAGCTTTCTTT
CDR3: CSVSQGGAEAFF

V: TRBV28
J: TRBJ2-1
D: TRBD2
size: -
DNA: TGTGCCAGCAGTTTATGGCCCGGACTAGCGTACAATGAGCAGTTCTTC
CDR3: CASSLWPGLAYNEQFF

V: TRBV6-2/TRBV6-3
J: TRBJ2-1
D: -
size: few
DNA: TGTGCCAGCAGTTACACTTATGAGCAGTTCTTC
CDR3: CASSYTYEQFF

V: TRBV7-2
J: TRBJ1-1
D: -
size: few
DNA: TGTGCCAGCAGCTTATCAAACGGAGGGGCTTTCTTT
CDR3: CASSLSNGGAFF

V: TRBV9
J: TRBJ1-3
D: -
size: few
DNA: TGTGCCAGCAGCGCTTCGACAGAAGCTGGAAACACCATATATTTT
CDR3: CASSASTEAGNTIYF

V: TRBV28
J: TRBJ2-5
D: -
size: few
DNA: TGTGCCAGCGACGTTGGGCGGTACCGGGAGACCCAGTACTTC
CDR3: CASDVGRYRETQYF

V: TRBV12-3/TRBV12-4
J: TRBJ2-7
D: -
size: -
DNA: TGTGCCAGCAGTCAAATGGGTTACGAGCAGTACTTC
CDR3: CASSQMGYEQYF

V: TRBV5-1
J: TRBJ1-1
D: TRBD1
size: -
DNA: TGCGCCAGCTTCCGGGACAGCTCGAACACTGAAGCTTTCTTT
CDR3: CASFRDSSNTEAFF

V: TRBV7-2
J: TRBJ2-4
D: TRBD1
size: -
DNA: TGTGCCAGCAGCTTAGTCTACAGGGGGCCTACGAACATTCAGTACTTC
CDR3: CASSLVYRGPTNIQYF

V: TRBV27
J: TRBJ2-7
D: TRBD2
size: -
DNA: TGTGCCAGCAGTACACTAGCGGGGTCCGACGAGCAGTACTTC
CDR3: CASSTLAGSDEQYF

V: TRBV13
J: TRBJ2-7
D: -
size: -
DNA: TGTGCCAGCAGCTTAGCGGGGGGACAATCCTACGAGCAGTACTTC
CDR3: CASSLAGGQSYEQYF

V: TRBV11-1
J: TRBJ1-1
D: -
size: -
DNA: TGTGCCAGCAGCCCCCAAAGCCGTGCTATTACTGAAGCTTTCTTT
CDR3: CASSPQSRAITEAFF

V: TRBV7-2
J: TRBJ1-2
D: TRBD1
size: -
DNA: TGTGCCAGCAGCTTAGTAGGGACAGCCACTACTAACTATGGCTACACCTTC
CDR3: CASSLVGTATTNYGYTF

V: TRBV7-9
J: TRBJ2-7
D: TRBD2
size: many
DNA: TGTGCCAGCAGCATTAGCGGGGGGGCGTACGAGCAGTACTTC
CDR3: CASSISGGAYEQYF

V: TRBV2
J: TRBJ2-5
D: TRBD2
size: -
DNA: TGTGCCAGCGGGACTAGCGGGAGTTTGGAGACCCAGTACTTC
CDR3: CASGTSGSLETQYF

V: TRBV7-2
J: TRBJ2-3
D: TRBD2
size: few
DNA: TGTGCCAGCAGGATGACTAGCGCCGCAGATACGCAGTATTTT
CDR3: CASRMTSAADTQYF

V: TRBV14
J: TRBJ2-3
D: TRBD2
size: -
DNA: TGTGCCAGCAGCCAAGCGGGAGGCCGGGGAGATACGCAGTATTTT
CDR3: CASSQAGGRGDTQYF

V: TRBV6-6
J: TRBJ2-2
D: -
size: -
DNA: TGTGCCAGCAGCTACCCCACCGGGACGAACACCGGGGAGCTGTTTTTT
CDR3: CASSYPTGTNTGELFF

V: TRBV6-2/TRBV6-3
J: TRBJ2-7
D: TRBD2
size: -
DNA: TGTGCCAGCAGTTACAGCAAAAGCGGGACTAGCGAGCAGTACTTC
CDR3: CASSYSKSGTSEQYF